The 21 T cell receptor beta chains in this list originate from one sample, sequenced in a study of STAT5B mutations in CD4+ large granular lymphocyte leukemia. Sequenced by immunoSEQ multiplex PCR; TCRdb stores in-frame clones only, minus some. Of around 21,000 clones listed, approximately 71% are singletons. The sample consisted of CD4+ T cells from blood buffy coats. The receptors originated from a human donor in good health.

CDR3 DNA sequence: TGTGCCAGCAGCTCTACCGGGACGGTGAACACTGAAGCTTTCTTT. Its translation: CASSSTGTVNTEAFF. This chain connects TRBV11-2 to TRBJ1-1, with D maybe TRBD1 (5 bases). This CDR3 contains 15 residues. Germline loops: CDR1 SGHAT, CDR2 FQNNGV. The V and J ends lost 4 bases and 0 bases respectively, with 12 bases between them.

CDR3 sequence: CASSSQKNTEAFF. The CDR3, as DNA: TGTGCCAGCAGCTCACAAAAGAACACTGAAGCTTTCTTT. The chain uses TRBV7-9 and TRBJ1-1; D unresolved. Between the trimmed V and J ends, which lost 4 bases and 1 base, there was a span of 7 bases. The germline V gene has CDR1 SEHNR and CDR2 FQNEAQ (reference sequence). This CDR3 has 13 residues.

This chain joins TRBV7-9 and TRBJ2-1, with 11 bases lining up with TRBD2. The CDR3 loop spans 15 amino acids. V gave up 3 bases and J gave up 4 bases; unmatched junction bases: 2. The V gene's germline CDR1 is SEHNR and CDR2 FQNEAQ (reference sequence). CDR3 protein: CASSFTSGRYNEQFF. CDR3 coding DNA: TGTGCCAGCAGCTTCACTAGCGGGAGATACAATGAGCAGTTCTTC.

The chain has TRBV19 and TRBJ2-1; tentative D call: TRBD1 (5 bases). The V end was cut by 3 bases, the J end by 9 bases, with 15 bases between. CDR1 is LNHDA and CDR2 is SQIVND in the germline V gene (reference sequence). The CDR3 loop spans 14 amino acids. This chain's CDR3 is CASSITDRPLEQFF. The DNA of the CDR3 is TGTGCCAGTAGTATCACCGACAGACCACTTGAGCAGTTCTTC.

This clone has just one count. The genes are TRBV10-3 and TRBJ2-7; D unclear. There are 14 residues in the CDR3. Germline V lookup: CDR1 ENHRY, CDR2 SYGVKD. Trimming shortened V by 0 bases and J by 2 bases, and 8 bases separated the two germline ends. The CDR3 region has the DNA TGTGCCATCAGTGAGTCGAACAAGGCCTACGAGCAGTACTTC. Its protein is CAISESNKAYEQYF.

This rearrangement joins TRBV7-9 to TRBJ1-3; D remains unclear. The CDR3 length is 13 residues. V was trimmed by 1 base and J by 2 bases, leaving 3 bases between them. CDR1 and CDR2 from the germline V gene are SEHNR and FQNEAQ (reference sequence). CDR3 sequence: CASSLGTGNTIYF. The CDR3 nucleotides are TGTGCCAGCAGCTTAGGGACTGGAAACACCATATATTTT.

This clone was seen only once. The chain recombines TRBV6-6 with TRBJ1-2; tentatively, D is TRBD1 (6 bases). Germline-derived CDR1 and CDR2 are MNHNY and SVGAGI (reference sequence). The CDR3 runs 13 residues. V was trimmed by 5 bases and J by 8 bases, leaving 15 bases between them. The CDR3 reads CASSQTGTTGYTF. DNA for the CDR3: TGTGCCAGCAGTCAGACCGGGACAACCGGCTACACCTTC.

The chain's CDR3 is CATSFSGSPGTDTQYF. CDR3 DNA sequence: TGTGCCACCAGCTTTAGCGGGAGTCCGGGCACAGATACGCAGTATTTT. The chain employs TRBV15 and TRBJ2-3; 9 nucleotides line up with TRBD2. CDR3 size: 16 residues. The V and J ends lost 5 bases and 1 base, in that order; junction bases with no gene match: 7. Germline values: CDR1 LNHNV, CDR2 YYDKDF (reference sequence).

This clone was counted a few times. The rearrangement uses TRBV5-6 and TRBJ1-5; 7 nucleotides agree with TRBD1. Germline V gives CDR1 SGHDT, CDR2 YYEEEE. V dropped 3 bases and J dropped 3; count of bases not matched to a gene: 9. The CDR3 consists of 16 residues. The CDR3 reads CASSWQQGRDNQPQHF. The CDR3 bases are TGTGCCAGCAGCTGGCAACAGGGGAGGGACAATCAGCCCCAGCATTTT.

The rearrangement joins TRBV19 to TRBJ1-2; 8 bases are shared with TRBD1. V lost 6 bases to trimming and J lost 6 bases; unmatched junction nucleotides: 6. CDR3 length: 13 residues. CDR1 is LNHDA, CDR2 SQIVND, per germline (reference sequence). CDR3 coding DNA: TGTGCCAGTAGGACTCAGGGGGCTGATGGCTACACCTTC. This translates into CASRTQGADGYTF.

The chain uses TRBV28 and TRBJ2-7, with D perhaps matching TRBD2 (5 bases). V was clipped by 8 bases and J by 2 bases, with 16 bases between them. Germline-derived CDR1 and CDR2 are MDHEN and SYDVKM. This CDR3 has 14 amino acids. The CDR3 protein is CASSEGRAPYEQYF. Here the CDR3 DNA reads TGTGCCAGCTCCGAGGGAAGAGCCCCCTACGAGCAGTACTTC. The full variable domain, completed using reference TRBV28 and TRBJ2-7, is DVKVTQSSRYLVKRTGEKVFLECVQDMDHENMFWYRQDPGLGLRLIYFSYDVKMKEKGDIPEGYSVSREKKERFSLILESASTNQTSMYLCASSEGRAPYEQYFGPGTRLTVT.

The J gene is TRBJ2-7, the V gene TRBV5-5, with D uncertain. The CDR3 has 15 amino acids. CDR1 is SGHKS, CDR2 YYEKEE, per germline (reference sequence). V gave up 0 bases and J gave up 3 bases, with 13 bases separating them. CDR3 loop: CASSLGGVPDYEQYF. The CDR3 region has the DNA TGTGCCAGCAGCTTGGGTGGGGTGCCCGACTACGAGCAGTACTTC. Drawing the rest from reference TRBV5-5 and TRBJ2-7, the complete variable domain is DAGVTQSPTHLIKTRGQQVTLRCSPISGHKSVSWYQQVLGQGPQFIFQYYEKEERGRGNFPDRFSARQFPNYSSELNVNALLLGDSALYLCASSLGGVPDYEQYFGPGTRLTVT.

The chain is built from TRBV4-1 and TRBJ2-7; D not certain. CDR3 length: 14 amino acids. Germline V gene data show CDR1 as MGHRA and CDR2 as YSYEKL. Trimming shortened V by 0 bases and J by 2 bases, and 8 bases separated the two germline ends. This chain's CDR3 is CASSQEGYTYEQYF. The CDR3 DNA reads as TGCGCCAGCAGCCAAGAAGGCTATACCTACGAGCAGTACTTC.

The CDR3 nucleotides read TGTGCCAGCAGCTTAGCGCCAGGGCTGGGCGCCTACACCTTC. Translating gives CASSLAPGLGAYTF. V is TRBV11-1 and J is TRBJ1-2; a possible D gene is TRBD1 (5 bases). V was trimmed by 0 bases and J by 10 bases, leaving 15 bases between them. Germline loops: CDR1 SGHAT, CDR2 FQDESV (reference sequence). The CDR3 consists of 14 residues.

The chain is built from TRBV4-1 and TRBJ2-7; 9 positions agree with TRBD1. The germline V gene encodes CDR1 MGHRA and CDR2 YSYEKL. The CDR3 extends over 14 amino acids. Trimming cost V 4 bases and J 3 bases; bases outside gene matches: 4. In DNA, the CDR3 is TGCGCCAGCAGCCTAGGGACAGGGAACTACGAGCAGTACTTC. This codes for CASSLGTGNYEQYF.

This clone turned up a few times. The rearrangement joins TRBV6-5 to TRBJ1-1; D ambiguous. The germline CDR1 and CDR2 sequences are MNHEY and SVGAGI. V lost 6 bases, J lost 4 bases, and 6 bases lay in between. The CDR3 extends over 11 amino acids. In nucleotides, the CDR3 is TGTGCCAGCAGCCACGGCACTGAAGCTTTCTTT. This gives the protein CASSHGTEAFF.

The chain recombines TRBV10-1 with TRBJ2-7; D ambiguous. The CDR3 runs to 16 residues. Germline CDR1 and CDR2: WNHNN and SYGVQD (reference sequence). V was shortened by 5 bases and J by 6 bases, with 23 bases between the two germline ends. The chain's CDR3 is CASSSPSDQGRREQYF. In DNA, the CDR3 is TGCGCCAGCAGTTCCCCCTCGGACCAAGGAAGGCGCGAGCAGTACTTC.

The chain has TRBV5-6 and TRBJ2-7; D might be TRBD1 (5 bases). Germline V lookup: CDR1 SGHDT, CDR2 YYEEEE. Trimming took off 7 bases at V and 2 bases at J, with 22 bases between the two ends. The CDR3 is 16 amino acids. The CDR3 DNA sequence: TGTGCCAGCTCCCTCTCGTCCTGGGGCCGTGCCTACGAGCAGTACTTC. Its protein product is CASSLSSWGRAYEQYF. Full variable domain (remainder filled in from reference TRBV5-6 and TRBJ2-7): DAGVTQSPTHLIKTRGQQVTLRCSPKSGHDTVSWYQQALGQGPQFIFQYYEEEERQRGNFPDRFSGHQFPNYSSELNVNALLLGDSALYLCASSLSSWGRAYEQYFGPGTRLTVT.

This clone showed up just a few times. The chain combines TRBV4-1 with TRBJ1-5; no clear D. The V and J ends lost 0 bases and 9 bases respectively, with 15 bases between them. This CDR3 has 15 amino acids. From germline, CDR1 is MGHRA and CDR2 YSYEKL. The CDR3 reads CASSQEVGGQRPQHF. The CDR3 nucleotides are TGCGCCAGCAGCCAAGAAGTTGGTGGTCAGAGGCCCCAGCATTTT.

The rearrangement links TRBV30 to TRBJ1-6, with 7 bases identical to TRBD1. Germline assignment: CDR1 GTSNPN and CDR2 SVGIG (reference sequence). V lost 2 bases to trimming and J lost 5 bases; unmatched junction nucleotides: 9. There are 16 residues in the CDR3. This CDR3 is CAWSIKTGTDNSPLHF. The CDR3 DNA reads TGTGCCTGGAGTATAAAAACCGGGACAGATAATTCACCCCTCCACTTT.

This chain joins TRBV27 and TRBJ1-6, with unresolved D. In germline, CDR1 is MNHEY, CDR2 SMNVEV (reference sequence). V lost 9 bases, J lost 9 bases, and 9 bases lay in between. This CDR3 is 11 amino acids long. Here the CDR3 DNA reads TGTGCCAGTACCCACGGTTCACCCCTCCACTTT. Amino acid sequence: CASTHGSPLHF.